The rows below give T cell receptor beta chains drawn from one sample of a study of blood T cells in healthy people across ages. TCRdb itself ran the 5' RACE reads through MiXCR, one entry per CDR3 protein. The sample contains roughly 1 million distinct CDR3 sequences, 25% of which appear only once. The sample was also linked to a second study, of T cells of mothers and their children.

The material sequenced was blood. These TCRs come from a girl aged 2 to 10 in good health. Both conserved end residues are part of each CDR3. D genes are given only for firm matches. Not every row has a clone size; where given, it reads once, few, many or a size class.

TRBV12-3/TRBV12-4	TRBJ2-5	few	TRBD2	TGTGCCAGCAGCTCGGGACTACGGGAGACCCAGTACTTC	CASSSGLRETQYF
TRBV29-1	TRBJ2-7	once	.	TGCAGCGTTGAAGATGTGATCAACGAGCAGTACTTC	CSVEDVINEQYF
TRBV27	TRBJ2-1	.	.	TGTGCCAGCTGTCAGGGTACCTCCAATGAGCAGTTCTTC	CASCQGTSNEQFF
TRBV7-8	TRBJ2-1	few	.	TGTGCCAGCAGCTTACACGTAGAGGACGAGCAGTTCTTC	CASSLHVEDEQFF
TRBV7-3	TRBJ2-1	few	TRBD1	TGTGCCAGCAGTCCCTTGGGGACAGCTTACAATGAGCAGTTCTTC	CASSPLGTAYNEQFF
TRBV28	TRBJ2-5	.	.	TGTGCCAGCAGCACGGAGGGGGAGACCCAGTACTTC	CASSTEGETQYF
TRBV20-1	TRBJ2-7	once	TRBD2	TGCAGTGCTAGAGCGGTGGCGGGAGTGTCCTACGAGCAGTACTTC	CSARAVAGVSYEQYF
TRBV12-5	TRBJ2-5	.	.	TGTGCTAGTGGTCTCTCCCTGGAGACCCAGTACTTC	CASGLSLETQYF
TRBV5-1	TRBJ2-1	.	TRBD2	TGCGCCAGCAGCACATTACTAGCGGGAGCGGTCTTCTTC	CASSTLLAGAVFF
TRBV9	TRBJ2-5	.	.	TGTGCCAGCAGCGTAGAGGGGCTTAAAGAGACCCAGTACTTC	CASSVEGLKETQYF
TRBV29-1	TRBJ2-7	few	TRBD1	TGCAGCGTAGATTTACAGGGGTACGAGCAGTACTTC	CSVDLQGYEQYF
TRBV6-4	TRBJ1-5	.	.	TGTGCCAACAAACCTCCCCGAGAAACTAGCAATCAGCCCCAGCATTTT	CANKPPRETSNQPQHF
TRBV11-2	TRBJ2-7	.	TRBD1	TGTGCCAGCAGCTCTACCCTCGGGACAGGGGGCTTCGAGCAGTACTTC	CASSSTLGTGGFEQYF
TRBV7-2	TRBJ1-2	.	.	TGTGCCAGCAGCTTAGATGGACACAACTATGGCTACACCTTC	CASSLDGHNYGYTF
TRBV5-1	TRBJ2-5	.	.	TGCGCCAGCAGCCCCAATTCGGGCGGGCAAGAGACCCAGTGCTTC	CASSPNSGGQETQCF
TRBV9	TRBJ1-2	.	TRBD1	TGTGCCAGCAGCGTAACCGGGACAGGGGATGGCTACACCTTC	CASSVTGTGDGYTF
TRBV2	TRBJ1-1	few	.	TGTGCCAGCAATAGACGGAACACTGAAGCTTTCTTT	CASNRRNTEAFF
TRBV4-3	TRBJ2-7	.	.	TGCGCCAGCAGTCTTATTGAGGGACACGAGCAGTACTTC	CASSLIEGHEQYF
TRBV7-9	TRBJ2-1	.	.	TGTGCCAACAGCTTACGGGGAAATCCCTACAATGAGCAGTTCTTC	CANSLRGNPYNEQFF
TRBV15	TRBJ2-1	.	TRBD2	TGTGCCACCAGAGGACTAGCGGGTGGCCTGGATGAGCAGTTCTTC	CATRGLAGGLDEQFF
TRBV27	TRBJ1-4	few	.	TGTGCCAGCAGTTACTTAAGTGCGGGAACTAATGAAAAACTGTTTTTT	CASSYLSAGTNEKLFF
TRBV4-3	TRBJ1-6	few	.	TGCGCCGGCAGCCAAAGGGATTTAAATCCACCCCTCCACTTT	CAGSQRDLNPPLHF
TRBV6-1	TRBJ2-7	.	.	TGTGCCAGCAGAGAGAGTCCGAAGCAGTACTTC	CASRESPKQYF
TRBV5-5	TRBJ2-1	.	TRBD1	TGTGCCAGCAGGGGACAGGGGGCCCGGGAGCAGTTCTTC	CASRGQGAREQFF
TRBV7-2	TRBJ2-7	.	.	TGTGCCAGCAGCTTAACCCCCTCGACGGCCTACGAGCAGTACTTC	CASSLTPSTAYEQYF
TRBV5-1	TRBJ2-1	.	.	TGCGCCAGCGGCTTGGATCCCGGCATTGAGAGGAATGAGCAGTTCTTC	CASGLDPGIERNEQFF
TRBV18	TRBJ2-3	few	TRBD1	TGTGCCAGCTCACCTTGGACAGGGGGCACAGATACGCAGTATTTT	CASSPWTGGTDTQYF
TRBV12-3/TRBV12-4	TRBJ2-7	.	TRBD1	TGTGCCAGCACCACCACAGGGGGCTTTACCTACGAGCAGTACTTC	CASTTTGGFTYEQYF
TRBV3-1	TRBJ1-2	few	.	TGTGCCAGCCTGGGGGACTCCCAAGGCTACACCTTC	CASLGDSQGYTF
TRBV10-3	TRBJ1-1	few	.	TGTGCCATTCCCCCCATGGTCTATGAAGCTTTCTTT	CAIPPMVYEAFF
TRBV4-2	TRBJ1-4	.	.	TGTGCCAGCAGCCAAGCGGGCAGGTCGGTAGCGGGAAAACTGTTTTTT	CASSQAGRSVAGKLFF
TRBV7-3	TRBJ2-5	few	.	TGTGCCAGCAGCTTATTTCAGGGTGCAAACGTAGAGCAGTACTTC	CASSLFQGANVEQYF
TRBV20-1	TRBJ1-2	.	TRBD1	TGCAGTGCTGCCGCCGGACAGGGGGGCGGCTACACCTTC	CSAAAGQGGGYTF
TRBV3-1	TRBJ2-7	once	.	TGTGCCAGCAGCCAAGATGCACACTATGTATGGGGGCAGTACTTC	CASSQDAHYVWGQYF
TRBV11-2	TRBJ2-5	.	.	TGTGCCAGCAGTACGACGCTACCGGCCTCGGCGGAGACCCAGTACTTC	CASSTTLPASAETQYF
TRBV6-1	TRBJ2-7	.	.	TGTGCCAGCAGTGAGAATGGGGCCTCCTACGAGCAGTACTTC	CASSENGASYEQYF
TRBV6-6	TRBJ1-2	few	.	TGTGCCAGCAGCCGCGCGGACAGTAACTATGGCTACACCTTC	CASSRADSNYGYTF
TRBV27	TRBJ2-1	few	TRBD2	TGTGCCAGCAGTTTCCCCGGGGACTATCAGTTCTTC	CASSFPGDYQFF
TRBV29-1	TRBJ2-1	.	TRBD2	TGCAGCGTTCAGATAGCGGGAAGCCTTTACAATGAGCAGTTCTTC	CSVQIAGSLYNEQFF
TRBV18	TRBJ1-5	.	TRBD1	TGTGCCAGCTCACCAAACCAGGACAGGTACAATCAGCCCCAGCATTTT	CASSPNQDRYNQPQHF
TRBV6-4	TRBJ1-2	many	.	TGTGCCAGCAGTGCAGGGGATGGCTACACCTTC	CASSAGDGYTF
TRBV5-6	TRBJ2-4	few	.	TGTGCCAGCAGCCACCAATTGACGGACATTCAGTACTTC	CASSHQLTDIQYF
TRBV4-1	TRBJ2-1	.	TRBD2	TGCGCCAGCAGCCCCACGGGACTAGCGGCGTTCAATGAGCAGTTCTTC	CASSPTGLAAFNEQFF